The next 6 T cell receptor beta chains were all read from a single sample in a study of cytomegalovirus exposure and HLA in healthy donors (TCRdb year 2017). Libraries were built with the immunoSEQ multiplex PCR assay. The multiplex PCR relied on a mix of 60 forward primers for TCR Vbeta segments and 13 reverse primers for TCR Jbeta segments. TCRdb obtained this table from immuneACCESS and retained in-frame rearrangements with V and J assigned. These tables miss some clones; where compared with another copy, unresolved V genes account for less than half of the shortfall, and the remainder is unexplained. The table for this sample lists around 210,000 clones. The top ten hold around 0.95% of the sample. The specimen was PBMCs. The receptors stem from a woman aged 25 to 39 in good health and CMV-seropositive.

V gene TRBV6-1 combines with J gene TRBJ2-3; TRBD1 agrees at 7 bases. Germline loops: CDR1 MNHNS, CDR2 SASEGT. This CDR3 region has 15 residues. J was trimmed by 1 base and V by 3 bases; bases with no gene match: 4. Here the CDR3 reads CASSDRQGGTDTQYF. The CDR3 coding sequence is TGTGCCAGCAGTGATAGACAGGGAGGCACAGATACGCAGTATTTT.

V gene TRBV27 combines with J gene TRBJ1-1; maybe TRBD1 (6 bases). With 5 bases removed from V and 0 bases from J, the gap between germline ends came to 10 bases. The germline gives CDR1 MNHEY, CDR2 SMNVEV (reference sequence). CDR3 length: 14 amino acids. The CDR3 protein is CASSIGQLNTEAFF. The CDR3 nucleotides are TGTGCCAGCAGTATCGGACAGTTGAACACTGAAGCTTTCTTT.

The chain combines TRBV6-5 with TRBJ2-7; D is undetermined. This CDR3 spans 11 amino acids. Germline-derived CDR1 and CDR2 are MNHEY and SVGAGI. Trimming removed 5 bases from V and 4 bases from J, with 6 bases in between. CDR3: CASSDTYEQYF. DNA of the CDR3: TGTGCCAGCAGTGATACTTACGAGCAGTACTTC.

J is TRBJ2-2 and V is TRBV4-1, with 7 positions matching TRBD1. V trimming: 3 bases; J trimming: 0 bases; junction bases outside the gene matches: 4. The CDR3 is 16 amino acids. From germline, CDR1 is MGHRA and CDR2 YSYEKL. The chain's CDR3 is CASSHTGTANTGELFF. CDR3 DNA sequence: TGCGCCAGCAGCCACACCGGGACAGCGAACACCGGGGAGCTGTTTTTT.

The chain's CDR3 is CASSAYRVGSYEQYF. The CDR3 coding sequence is TGTGCCAGCAGCGCATACAGGGTAGGCTCCTACGAGCAGTACTTC. This chain uses TRBV7-8 with TRBJ2-7, with D possibly TRBD1 on 6 matching bases. Trimming stripped 5 bases from V and 0 bases from J, with 14 bases between. Germline V gene data show CDR1 as SGHVS and CDR2 as FQNEAQ. The CDR3 has 15 residues.

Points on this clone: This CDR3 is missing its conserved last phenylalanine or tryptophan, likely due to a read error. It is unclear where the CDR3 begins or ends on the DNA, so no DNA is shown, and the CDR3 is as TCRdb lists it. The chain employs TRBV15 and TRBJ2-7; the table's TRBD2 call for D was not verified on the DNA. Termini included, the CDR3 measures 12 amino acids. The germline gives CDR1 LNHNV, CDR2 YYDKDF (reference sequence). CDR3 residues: CATSRVARTSSL.